This TCR beta chain originates from a study of cytomegalovirus exposure and HLA in healthy donors. Study-level findings and limits: A list of around 160 TCR beta chains associated with cytomegalovirus was given. Later on, an analysis showed TCR association rates differing by HLA locus, with DRB1 the most and HLA-C the fewest. In a later analysis, a genetic analysis reported fewer productive-TCR N-insertions in an Asian-associated ancestry cluster than the cohort average. A missense variant in DCLRE1C was later tied to TCR beta V- and J-gene trimming.

A word on this clone: Its antigen remains unidentified.

PCR was performed using 60 Vbeta and 13 Jbeta primers. Profiled with immunoSEQ multiplex PCR; TCRdb holds only in-frame clones, not every one. In all, the sample yields roughly 200,000 clones. Trimming cost V 3 bases and J 1 base, with 8 bases left between them. Germline CDR1 MGHRA, CDR2 YSYEKL. The CDR3 sequence is 14 residues long. The TCR originated in a man aged 25 to 40 in good health and CMV-seronegative. The specimen was PBMCs. The chain joins TRBV4-1 to TRBJ2-3; D is unresolved. The CDR3 coding sequence is TGCGCCAGCAGCCATCTCCTTCGCACAGATACGCAGTATTTT. It codes for CASSHLLRTDTQYF.